The clone carrying this TCR beta chain turned up a few times. Its antigen is currently unknown. This record belongs to a study of persistence of HIV-infected CD4 T cells. Looking at the study overall: Isolated cells were CMV- and HIV-1 Gag-responding CD4+ T cells. Overall study results and limits: CMV- and Gag-responding cells had lower TCRbeta richness than CD3/CD28-responding cells.

The stimulus was lysate of CMV-infected fibroblasts, 10 ug/mL. CD40L/CD69 double-negative CD45RO-high memory CD4+ T cells were collected. Germline assignment: CDR1 SGHRS and CDR2 YFSETQ. The CDR3 covers 19 residues. The V and J ends lost 0 bases and 4 bases, in that order; junction bases with no gene match: 9. Sequencing used immunoSEQ version 4 in survey mode. Measured with immunoSEQ multiplex PCR; TCRdb has only the in-frame clones, and not every one. The table has 25,000 to 30,000 clones, about four fifths seen once; the top ten hold 4.6%. Sequenced here: CD4+ T cells sorted from PBMCs after approximately 20-hour stimulation, sampled from a patient who received antiretroviral therapy. The sequence was collected from an adult man with HIV who was CMV-seropositive. The chain is built from TRBV5-1 and TRBJ2-2, with 13 nucleotides matching TRBD2. CDR3 region: CASSLAGTSGARGTGELFF. CDR3 nucleotide sequence: TGCGCCAGCAGCTTGGCGGGGACTAGCGGGGCTCGGGGCACCGGGGAGCTGTTTTTT.